This TCR beta chain is from a study of shared clonotypes between healthy human individuals. Libraries were prepared by immunoSEQ multiplex PCR; TCRdb keeps only in-frame clonotypes and omits some of them. The data show 1,500,000 or so clones, 97% to 99% seen once. The sequence derives from a man under 40 in good health. Sequenced material: naive CD4+ T cells sorted from blood. As to subset: CD45RA+ positively selected.

CDR3 DNA: TGTGCCAGCTCACCCGGGACAGTTTTCTCTGGGGCCAACGTCCTGACTTTC. Its translation: CASSPGTVFSGANVLTF. The genes are TRBV18 and TRBJ2-6; 7 bases align to TRBD1. Trimming at V came to 3 bases and at J to 0 bases, leaving 5 bases not matched to a gene. CDR1 and CDR2 (germline): KGHSH, LQKENI. CDR3 length: 17 residues.